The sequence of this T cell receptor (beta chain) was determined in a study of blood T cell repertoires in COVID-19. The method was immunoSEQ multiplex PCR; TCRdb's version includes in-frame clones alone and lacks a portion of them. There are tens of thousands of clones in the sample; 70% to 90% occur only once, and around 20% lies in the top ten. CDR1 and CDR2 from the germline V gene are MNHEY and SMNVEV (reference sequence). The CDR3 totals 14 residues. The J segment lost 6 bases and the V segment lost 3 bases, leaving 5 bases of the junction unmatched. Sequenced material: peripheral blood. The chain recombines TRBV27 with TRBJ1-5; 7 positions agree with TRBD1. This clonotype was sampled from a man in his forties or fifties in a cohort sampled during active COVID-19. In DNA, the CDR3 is TGTGCCAGCAGTTTTCAGGGGGGCTTTCAGCCCCAGCATTTT. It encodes CASSFQGGFQPQHF.